These T cell receptor beta chains were read from a single sample in a study of blood T cells in healthy people across ages. In TCRdb, the 5' RACE reads were re-called with MiXCR into one record per CDR3 protein. The sample comprises 500,000 to 700,000 distinct CDR3 sequences, around 31% of which are singletons, and roughly 14% rests with the top ten. Sequenced: blood. The receptors stem from a woman aged 80 or over in good health. The CDR3 runs from the conserved cysteine through the conserved F or W. The D gene is left open where the match is weak. Size values are once, few and many counts, or a class for expanded clones, and some rows have none.

j_call	d_call	v_call	clone_size	cdr3_aa	cdr3_nt
TRBJ2-7	TRBD1	TRBV18	-	CASSEGQGARAYEQYF	TGTGCCAGCTCAGAGGGACAGGGGGCTAGAGCCTACGAGCAGTACTTC
TRBJ1-4	-	TRBV11-1	-	CASSPTGSTTNEKLFF	TGTGCCAGCAGCCCAACAGGAAGCACAACTAATGAAAAACTGTTTTTT
TRBJ2-1	TRBD2	TRBV5-1	many	CASSPSGGVSWQFF	TGCGCCAGCAGCCCTAGCGGGGGGGTTTCTTGGCAGTTCTTC
TRBJ1-5	-	TRBV7-8	few	CASSLGGGARNGQPQHF	TGTGCCAGCAGCTTAGGGGGGGGGGCCCGAAATGGCCAGCCCCAGCATTTT
TRBJ1-5	TRBD1	TRBV6-6	-	CASRGTGRKDQPQHF	TGTGCCAGCAGGGGGACAGGGAGGAAGGATCAGCCCCAGCATTTT
TRBJ1-2	-	TRBV20-1	many	CSARPTGNYGYTF	TGCAGTGCTAGACCAACAGGGAACTATGGCTACACCTTC
TRBJ2-7	-	TRBV7-2	-	CASSKIQGPNSYEQYF	TGTGCCAGCAGCAAGATCCAAGGACCCAACTCCTACGAGCAGTACTTC
TRBJ1-4	-	TRBV6-5	-	CASSPSSGNEKLFF	TGTGCCAGCAGCCCCTCGTCGGGTAATGAAAAACTGTTTTTT
TRBJ2-7	-	TRBV10-3	many	CAIVTSTYEQYF	TGTGCCATCGTCACCAGCACCTACGAGCAGTACTTC
TRBJ1-5	-	TRBV12-3/TRBV12-4	many	CASSFRSGDQPQHF	TGTGCCAGCAGTTTCCGTTCGGGGGATCAGCCCCAGCATTTT
TRBJ2-2	-	TRBV30	-	CAWSVQDTGELFF	TGTGCCTGGAGTGTACAGGACACCGGGGAGCTGTTTTTT
TRBJ2-2	-	TRBV6-5	-	CASMGQEGTGELFF	TGTGCCAGCATGGGGCAGGAGGGCACCGGGGAGCTGTTTTTT
TRBJ2-3	-	TRBV25-1	few	CASSGLGGGTSTDTQYF	TGTGCCAGCAGTGGTCTAGGGGGGGGGACTAGCACAGATACGCAGTATTTT
TRBJ2-5	TRBD1	TRBV20-1	many	CSASPLDRAGETQYF	TGCAGTGCTAGCCCCCTAGACAGGGCCGGAGAGACCCAGTACTTC
TRBJ2-3	TRBD2	TRBV20-1	-	CSGSGGRGTDTQYF	TGCAGTGGCTCGGGAGGCCGGGGCACAGATACGCAGTATTTT
TRBJ2-1	-	TRBV20-1	few	CSARDQGGNVYNEQFF	TGCAGTGCTAGAGATCAGGGCGGGAATGTGTACAATGAGCAGTTCTTC
TRBJ2-2	TRBD1	TRBV10-3	-	CAIRTSGQGADTGELFF	TGTGCCATCAGGACCTCGGGACAGGGGGCGGACACCGGGGAGCTGTTTTTT
TRBJ2-1	TRBD2	TRBV20-1	once	CGARELAGMNEQFF	TGCGGTGCTAGAGAACTAGCGGGGATGAATGAGCAGTTCTTC
TRBJ2-3	TRBD1	TRBV18	many	CASSPSRDRVQYF	TGTGCCAGCTCACCCTCCCGGGACAGGGTACAGTATTTT
TRBJ2-1	-	TRBV4-2	many	CASSQAGGLAAIYNEQFF	TGTGCCAGCAGCCAAGCAGGTGGATTAGCGGCAATCTACAATGAGCAGTTCTTC
TRBJ2-5	-	TRBV5-1	many	CASSSLDRETQYF	TGCGCCAGCAGCTCCTTAGACCGGGAGACCCAGTACTTC
TRBJ1-4	-	TRBV4-3	many	CASSQDIVQGGYEKLFF	TGCGCCAGCAGCCAAGATATCGTGCAGGGAGGGTATGAAAAACTGTTTTTT
TRBJ2-7	-	TRBV28	many	CASSFGSQGRLYEQYF	TGTGCCAGCAGTTTCGGGTCACAGGGTAGGCTCTACGAGCAGTACTTC
TRBJ2-5	TRBD2	TRBV4-3	many	CASSQGLAVQETQYF	TGCGCCAGCAGCCAGGGACTAGCAGTTCAAGAGACCCAGTACTTC
TRBJ2-4	TRBD2	TRBV14	-	CASSQAPGLAGQLAKNIRYF	TGTGCCAGCAGCCAAGCCCCGGGACTAGCGGGGCAGCTAGCCAAAAACATTCGGTACTTC
TRBJ2-5	TRBD1	TRBV3-1	few	CASSPEDREGTQYF	TGTGCCAGCAGCCCGGAAGACAGGGAAGGGACCCAGTACTTC
TRBJ1-6	-	TRBV12-3/TRBV12-4	-	CASSLKSRGLNNSPLHF	TGTGCCAGCAGTTTAAAGTCCCGGGGGCTGAATAATTCACCCCTCCACTTT
TRBJ2-7	-	TRBV28	few	CASSLGVGAAYEQYF	TGTGCCAGCAGTTTAGGGGTGGGAGCCGCCTACGAGCAGTACTTC
TRBJ1-6	-	TRBV7-9	few	CASSLGGSQSPLHF	TGTGCCAGCAGCTTAGGGGGCAGCCAATCACCCCTCCACTTT
TRBJ2-5	TRBD2	TRBV7-6	-	CASSLGAAGGRETQYF	TGTGCCAGCAGCTTAGGAGCAGCGGGGGGACGGGAGACCCAGTACTTC
TRBJ2-3	-	TRBV6-1	-	CASSEEVGPLMGTDTQYF	TGTGCCAGCAGTGAAGAGGTGGGACCGTTGATGGGCACAGATACGCAGTATTTT
TRBJ2-3	TRBD2	TRBV20-1	many	CSARETSGGRTDTQYF	TGCAGTGCTAGAGAGACTAGCGGGGGGCGCACAGATACGCAGTATTTT
TRBJ2-5	-	TRBV30	few	CAWKPEQETQYF	TGTGCCTGGAAACCGGAACAAGAGACCCAGTACTTC
TRBJ2-2	-	TRBV27	-	CASKWRVNTGELFF	TGTGCCAGCAAATGGCGGGTGAACACCGGGGAGCTGTTTTTT
TRBJ1-4	-	TRBV5-6	-	CASSPDIFGNEKLFF	TGTGCCAGCAGCCCGGACATATTCGGCAATGAAAAACTGTTTTTT
TRBJ1-1	TRBD1	TRBV14	few	CASSQGDRARNTEAFF	TGTGCCAGCAGCCAAGGGGACAGGGCGCGGAACACTGAAGCTTTCTTT
TRBJ2-1	-	TRBV11-2	many	CASSLDLVRGLNEQFF	TGTGCCAGCAGCTTAGATCTTGTGCGGGGTCTCAATGAGCAGTTCTTC
TRBJ1-5	-	TRBV20-1	many	CSARDYEGTQPQHF	TGCAGTGCTAGAGATTACGAGGGGACCCAGCCCCAGCATTTT
TRBJ2-3	-	TRBV12-3/TRBV12-4	many	CASSLRDTDTQYF	TGTGCCAGCAGTTTACGCGACACAGATACGCAGTATTTT
TRBJ1-1	-	TRBV6-6	many	CATRERYTEAFF	TGTGCCACTCGGGAGAGGTACACTGAAGCTTTCTTT
TRBJ1-5	-	TRBV28	-	CASSRVGGWDQPQHF	TGTGCCAGCAGCCGAGTCGGTGGTTGGGATCAGCCCCAGCATTTT
TRBJ2-1	TRBD1	TRBV7-9	many	CASRPPGTAYNEQFF	TGTGCCAGCAGGCCTCCCGGGACAGCCTACAATGAGCAGTTCTTC
TRBJ2-5	TRBD2	TRBV4-2	many	CASSRAPTSGVQETQYF	TGTGCCAGCAGCAGAGCCCCCACTAGCGGGGTCCAAGAGACCCAGTACTTC
TRBJ2-7	-	TRBV6-1	few	CASIRTQTYEQYF	TGTGCCAGCATACGAACCCAAACCTACGAGCAGTACTTC
TRBJ2-6	TRBD1	TRBV6-6	few	CASSRDRGRGGANVLTF	TGTGCCAGCAGCAGGGACAGGGGGCGCGGTGGGGCCAACGTCCTGACTTTC
TRBJ1-5	TRBD1	TRBV7-9	many	CASSFDRDNQPQHF	TGTGCCAGCAGCTTTGACAGGGATAATCAGCCCCAGCATTTT
TRBJ1-2	-	TRBV6-5	many	CASSSTDRRYNYGYTF	TGTGCCAGCAGTTCCACCGACAGGCGCTATAACTATGGCTACACCTTC
TRBJ2-1	TRBD2	TRBV6-2/TRBV6-3	-	CASSFGGADQQFF	TGTGCCAGCAGCTTCGGGGGGGCTGATCAGCAGTTCTTC
TRBJ2-1	-	TRBV23-1	-	CASSAPPPGLCYNEQFF	TGCGCCAGCAGTGCCCCCCCGCCAGGCCTATGCTACAATGAGCAGTTCTTC